Each of the 2 T cell receptor beta chains below was sequenced from the same sample in a study of blood T cell repertoires in COVID-19. Assay used: immunoSEQ multiplex PCR; TCRdb lists only in-frame clones, some missing. Found here are tens of thousands of clones, 86% of them singletons; the top ten hold 2.5% to 3.5%. Sequenced: peripheral blood. Source of these receptors: a man aged 45-60 years with active COVID-19.

The rearrangement links TRBV30 to TRBJ2-1; TRBD2 agrees at 7 bases. The CDR3 length is 14 residues. The junction had 6 bases not matched to a gene; V was cut back by 0 bases and J by 7 bases. Germline CDR1 and CDR2: GTSNPN and SVGIG (reference sequence). As DNA, the CDR3 is TGTGCCTGGAGTGTGGGGGAGGGAGGGAATGAGCAGTTCTTC. Amino acids: CAWSVGEGGNEQFF.

This clone appeared a single time. The germline gene is not matched at one end of the junction; a read error may be the cause. The V and J genes are TRBV11-2 and TRBJ2-7; 12 nucleotides agree with TRBD1. The length of the CDR3 is 16 residues. The germline gives CDR1 SGHAT, CDR2 FQNNGV. The chain's CDR3 is CASSLDQGTGGYKQYF. For the CDR3, the DNA is TGTGCCAGCAGCTTAGATCAGGGGACAGGGGGCTACAAGCAGTACTTC.